This TCR beta chain came from a study of shared clonotypes between healthy human individuals. Findings of the study overall: Despite large depth, sorted-subset datasets appeared incompletely sequenced. Tissues were not sampled, only blood, and their repertoires likely differ.

V gave up 2 bases and J gave up 6 bases, with 16 bases separating them. CDR3 length: 15 residues. CDR1 and CDR2 from the germline V gene are SEHNR and FQNEAQ (reference sequence). Investigators spread the genomic DNA of each subset evenly over several immunoSEQ plates. The method was immunoSEQ multiplex PCR; TCRdb's version includes in-frame clones alone and lacks a portion of them. The table records some 2.4 million clones, 80% to 95% of them present only once. From CD4+ cells came CD45RA+ naive and CD45RA-negative memory subsets. This clone has only one observation. Its target is unknown. This TCR was recovered from a man between 18 and 29 years old in good health. Some clones in this sample may be carry-over from other donors' samples. The J gene is TRBJ1-1, the V gene TRBV7-9; no clear D. The source material was naive CD4+ T cells from PBMCs. Subset: CD45RA+ positively selected. CDR3 sequence: CASSLQKPVRPEAFF. CDR3 sequence (DNA): TGTGCCAGCAGCTTACAGAAACCGGTACGTCCTGAAGCTTTCTTT.